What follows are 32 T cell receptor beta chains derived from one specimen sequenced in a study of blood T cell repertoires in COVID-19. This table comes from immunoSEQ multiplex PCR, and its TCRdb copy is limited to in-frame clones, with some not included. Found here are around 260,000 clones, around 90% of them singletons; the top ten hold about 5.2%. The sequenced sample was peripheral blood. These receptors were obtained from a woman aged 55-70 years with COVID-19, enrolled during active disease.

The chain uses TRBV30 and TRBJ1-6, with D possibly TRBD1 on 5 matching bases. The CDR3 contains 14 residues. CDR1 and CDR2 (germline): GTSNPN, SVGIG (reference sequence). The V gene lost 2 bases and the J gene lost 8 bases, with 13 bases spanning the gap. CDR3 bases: TGTGCCTGGAGTCTGACAGTAAAGGATTCACCCCTCCACTTT. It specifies CAWSLTVKDSPLHF.

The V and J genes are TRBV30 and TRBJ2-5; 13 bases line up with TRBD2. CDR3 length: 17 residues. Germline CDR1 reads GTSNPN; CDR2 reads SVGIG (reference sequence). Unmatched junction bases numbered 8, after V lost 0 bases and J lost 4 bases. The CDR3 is CAWSVLGGLAGTETQYF. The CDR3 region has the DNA TGTGCCTGGAGTGTACTGGGGGGACTAGCGGGAACAGAGACCCAGTACTTC.

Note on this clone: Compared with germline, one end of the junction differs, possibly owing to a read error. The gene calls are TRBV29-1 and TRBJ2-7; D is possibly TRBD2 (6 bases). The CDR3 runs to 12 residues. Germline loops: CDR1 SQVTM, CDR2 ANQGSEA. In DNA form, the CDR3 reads TGCAGCGTTGAAGGTATCGGAGGGCCGAGGCACTTC. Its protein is CSVEGIGGPRHF.

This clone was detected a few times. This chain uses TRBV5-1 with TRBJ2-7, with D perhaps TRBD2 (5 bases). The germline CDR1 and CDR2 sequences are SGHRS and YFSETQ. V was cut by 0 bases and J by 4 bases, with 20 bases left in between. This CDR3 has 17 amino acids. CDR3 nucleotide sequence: TGCGCCAGCAGCTTGGTAGGACTCACCCCTCTCACGTACGAGCAGTACTTC. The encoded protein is CASSLVGLTPLTYEQYF.

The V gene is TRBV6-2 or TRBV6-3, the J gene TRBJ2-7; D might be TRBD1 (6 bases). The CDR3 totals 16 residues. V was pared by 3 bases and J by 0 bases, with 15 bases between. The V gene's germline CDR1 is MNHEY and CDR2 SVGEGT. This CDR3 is CASSYGRDTHSYEQYF. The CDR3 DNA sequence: TGTGCCAGCAGTTATGGCCGGGACACGCACTCCTACGAGCAGTACTTC.

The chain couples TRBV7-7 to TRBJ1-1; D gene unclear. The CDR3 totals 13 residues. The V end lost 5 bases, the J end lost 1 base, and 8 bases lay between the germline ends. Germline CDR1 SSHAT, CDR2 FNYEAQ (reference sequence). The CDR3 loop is CASSARQNTEAFF. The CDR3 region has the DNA TGTGCCAGCAGCGCCAGACAGAACACTGAAGCTTTCTTT.

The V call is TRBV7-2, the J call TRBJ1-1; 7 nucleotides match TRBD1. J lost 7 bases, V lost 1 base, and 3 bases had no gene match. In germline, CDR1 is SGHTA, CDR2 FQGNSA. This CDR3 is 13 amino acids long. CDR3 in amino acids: CASSLGQGYEAFF. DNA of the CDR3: TGTGCCAGCAGCTTAGGACAGGGATATGAAGCTTTCTTT.

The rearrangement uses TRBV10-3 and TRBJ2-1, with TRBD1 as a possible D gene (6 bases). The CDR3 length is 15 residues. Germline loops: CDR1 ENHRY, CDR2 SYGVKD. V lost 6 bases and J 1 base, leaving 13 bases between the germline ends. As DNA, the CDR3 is TGTGCCATCAGCGAACCTGGACAGTCCTACAATGAGCAGTTCTTC. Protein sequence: CAISEPGQSYNEQFF.

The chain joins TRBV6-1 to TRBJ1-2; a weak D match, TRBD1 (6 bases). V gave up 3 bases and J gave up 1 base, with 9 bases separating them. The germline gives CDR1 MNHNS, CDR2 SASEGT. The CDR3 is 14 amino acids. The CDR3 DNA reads TGTGCCAGCAGTGATACAGGGATTAACTATGGCTACACCTTC. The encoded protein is CASSDTGINYGYTF.

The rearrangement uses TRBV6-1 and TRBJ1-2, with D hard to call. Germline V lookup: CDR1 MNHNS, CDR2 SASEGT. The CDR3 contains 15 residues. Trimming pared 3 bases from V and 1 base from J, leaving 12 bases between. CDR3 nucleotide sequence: TGTGCCAGCAGTGATCAAGGCGGTCGTAACTATGGCTACACCTTC. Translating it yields CASSDQGGRNYGYTF.

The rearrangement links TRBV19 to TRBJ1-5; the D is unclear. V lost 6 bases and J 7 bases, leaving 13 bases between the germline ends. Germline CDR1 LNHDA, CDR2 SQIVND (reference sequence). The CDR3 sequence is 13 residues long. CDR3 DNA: TGTGCCAGTAGGTACAGTGGTAAACAGCCCCAGCATTTT. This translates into CASRYSGKQPQHF.

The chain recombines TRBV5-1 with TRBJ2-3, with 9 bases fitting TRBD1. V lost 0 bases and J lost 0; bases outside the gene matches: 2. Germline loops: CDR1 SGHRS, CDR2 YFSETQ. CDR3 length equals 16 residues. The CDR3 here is CASSLGTGVSTDTQYF. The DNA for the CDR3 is TGCGCCAGCAGCTTGGGGACAGGGGTTAGCACAGATACGCAGTATTTT.

The CDR3 nucleotides are TGTGCCAGCAGTTTATTTGCTTGGCAGAAAAATGGCTACACCTTC. It specifies CASSLFAWQKNGYTF. The chain combines TRBV28 with TRBJ1-2; D not resolved. Trimming removed 1 base from V and 6 bases from J, with 15 bases in between. This CDR3 comprises 15 residues. Germline assignment: CDR1 MDHEN and CDR2 SYDVKM.

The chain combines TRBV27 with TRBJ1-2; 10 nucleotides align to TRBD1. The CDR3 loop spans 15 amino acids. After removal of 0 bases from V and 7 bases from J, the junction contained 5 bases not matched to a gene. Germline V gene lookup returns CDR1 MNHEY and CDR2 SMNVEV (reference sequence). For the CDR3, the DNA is TGTGCCAGCAGTTTATCGAGACAGGGGGCAGCTGGCTACACCTTC. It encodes CASSLSRQGAAGYTF.

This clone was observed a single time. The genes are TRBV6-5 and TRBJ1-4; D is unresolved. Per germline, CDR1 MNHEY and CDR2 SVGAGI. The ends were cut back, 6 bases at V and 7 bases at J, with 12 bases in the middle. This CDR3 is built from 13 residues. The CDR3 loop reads CASRRNGIEKLFF. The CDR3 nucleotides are TGTGCCAGCAGAAGAAACGGTATTGAAAAACTGTTTTTT.

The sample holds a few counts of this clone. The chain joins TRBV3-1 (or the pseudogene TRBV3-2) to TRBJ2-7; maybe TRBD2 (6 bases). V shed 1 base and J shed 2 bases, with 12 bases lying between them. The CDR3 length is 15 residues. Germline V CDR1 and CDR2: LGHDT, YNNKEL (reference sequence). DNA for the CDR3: TGTGCCAGCAGCCAAGGGCGGGGAAGGGCCTACGAGCAGTACTTC. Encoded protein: CASSQGRGRAYEQYF.

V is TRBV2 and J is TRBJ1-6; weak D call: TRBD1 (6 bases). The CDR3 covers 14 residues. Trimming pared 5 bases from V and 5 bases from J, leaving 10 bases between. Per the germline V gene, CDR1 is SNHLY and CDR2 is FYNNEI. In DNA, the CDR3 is TGTGCCAGCAGTACGGACAGAAATAATTCACCCCTCCACTTT. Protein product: CASSTDRNNSPLHF.

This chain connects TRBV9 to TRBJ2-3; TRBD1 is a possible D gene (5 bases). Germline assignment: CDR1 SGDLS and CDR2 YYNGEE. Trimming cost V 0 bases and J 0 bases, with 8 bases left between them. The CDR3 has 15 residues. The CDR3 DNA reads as TGTGCCAGCAGCGTAGGGGGCCGTAGCACAGATACGCAGTATTTT. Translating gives CASSVGGRSTDTQYF.

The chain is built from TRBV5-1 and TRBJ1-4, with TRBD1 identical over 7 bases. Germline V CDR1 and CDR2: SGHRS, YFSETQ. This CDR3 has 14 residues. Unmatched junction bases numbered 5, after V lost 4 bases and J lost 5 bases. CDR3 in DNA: TGCGCCAGCAGCCAGACAGGGATAAATGAAAAACTGTTTTTT. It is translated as CASSQTGINEKLFF. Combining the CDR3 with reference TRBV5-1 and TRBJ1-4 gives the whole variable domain KAGVTQTPRYLIKTRGQQVTLSCSPISGHRSVSWYQQTPGQGLQFLFEYFSETQRNKGNFPGRFSGRQFSNSRSEMNVSTLELGDSALYLCASSQTGINEKLFFGSGTQLSVL.

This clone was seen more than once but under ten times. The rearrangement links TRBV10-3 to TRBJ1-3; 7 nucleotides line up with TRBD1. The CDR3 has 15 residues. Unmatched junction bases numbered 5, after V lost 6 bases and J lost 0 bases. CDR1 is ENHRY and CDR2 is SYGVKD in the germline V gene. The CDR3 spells CAIRTDRVSGNTIYF. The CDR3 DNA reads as TGTGCCATCAGGACCGACAGGGTCTCTGGAAACACCATATATTTT.

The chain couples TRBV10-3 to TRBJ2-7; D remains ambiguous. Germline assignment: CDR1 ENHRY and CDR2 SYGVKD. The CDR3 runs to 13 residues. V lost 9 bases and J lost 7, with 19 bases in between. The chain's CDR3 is CAMAMERLREQYF. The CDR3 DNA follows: TGTGCCATGGCGATGGAGCGTCTTAGGGAGCAGTACTTC.

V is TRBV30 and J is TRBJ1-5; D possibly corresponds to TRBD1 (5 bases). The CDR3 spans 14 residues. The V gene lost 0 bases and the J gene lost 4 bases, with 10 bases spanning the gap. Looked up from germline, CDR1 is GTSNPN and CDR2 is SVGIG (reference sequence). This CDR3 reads CAWSVKGLNQPQHF. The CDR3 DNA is TGTGCCTGGAGTGTAAAGGGGTTGAATCAGCCCCAGCATTTT. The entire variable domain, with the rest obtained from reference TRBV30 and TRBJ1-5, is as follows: SQTIHQWPATLVQPVGSPLSLECTVEGTSNPNLYWYRQAAGRGLQLLFYSVGIGQISSEVPQNLSASRPQDRQFILSSKKLLLSDSGFYLCAWSVKGLNQPQHFGDGTRLSIL.

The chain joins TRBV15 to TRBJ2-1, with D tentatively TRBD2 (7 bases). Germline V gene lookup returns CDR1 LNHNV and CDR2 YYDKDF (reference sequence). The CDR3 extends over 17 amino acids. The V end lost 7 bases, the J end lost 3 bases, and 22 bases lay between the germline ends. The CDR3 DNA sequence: TGTGCCACCACCGCCGCGGGCAGAGGGGGGGTCTACAATGAGCAGTTCTTC. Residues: CATTAAGRGGVYNEQFF.

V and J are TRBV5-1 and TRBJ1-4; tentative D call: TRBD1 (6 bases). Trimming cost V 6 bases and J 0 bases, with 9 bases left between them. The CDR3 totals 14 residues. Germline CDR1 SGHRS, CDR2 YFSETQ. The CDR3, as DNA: TGCGCCAGCACCCGGACAGCAACTAATGAAAAACTGTTTTTT. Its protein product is CASTRTATNEKLFF.

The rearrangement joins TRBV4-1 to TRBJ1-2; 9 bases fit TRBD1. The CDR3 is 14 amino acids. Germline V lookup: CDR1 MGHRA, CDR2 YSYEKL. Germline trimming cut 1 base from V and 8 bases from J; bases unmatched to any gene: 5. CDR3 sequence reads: CASSQVDRGSGYTF. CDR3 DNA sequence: TGCGCCAGCAGCCAAGTCGACAGGGGGTCGGGCTACACCTTC.

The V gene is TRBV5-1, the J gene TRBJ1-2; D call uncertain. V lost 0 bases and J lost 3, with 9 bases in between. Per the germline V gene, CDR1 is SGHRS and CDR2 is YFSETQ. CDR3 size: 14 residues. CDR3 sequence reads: CASSLAESDYGYTF. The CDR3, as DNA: TGCGCCAGCAGCTTGGCCGAGAGTGACTATGGCTACACCTTC.

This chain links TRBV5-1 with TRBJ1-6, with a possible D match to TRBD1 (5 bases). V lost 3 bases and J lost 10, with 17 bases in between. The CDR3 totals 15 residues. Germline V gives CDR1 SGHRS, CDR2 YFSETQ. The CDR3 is CASSSAGVVGSPLHF. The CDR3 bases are TGCGCCAGCAGCTCCGCGGGGGTGGTGGGATCACCCCTCCACTTT.

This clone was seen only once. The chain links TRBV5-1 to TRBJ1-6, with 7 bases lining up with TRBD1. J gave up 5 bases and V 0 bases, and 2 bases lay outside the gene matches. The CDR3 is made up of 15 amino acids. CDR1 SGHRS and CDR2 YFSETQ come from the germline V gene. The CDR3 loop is CASSLGGQNNSPLHF. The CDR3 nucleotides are TGCGCCAGCAGCTTGGGGGGACAGAATAATTCACCCCTCCACTTT.

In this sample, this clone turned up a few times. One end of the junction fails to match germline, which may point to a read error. The CDR3 bases are TGTGCCAGTAACCCCGATGGGGGGGCGGTGGGGAACCCTGAAGCTTTCTTT. It yields the protein CASNPDGGAVGNPEAFF. The chain is built from TRBV2 and TRBJ1-1; D may be TRBD1 (6 bases). CDR1 SNHLY and CDR2 FYNNEI come from the germline V gene. This CDR3 is built from 17 residues.

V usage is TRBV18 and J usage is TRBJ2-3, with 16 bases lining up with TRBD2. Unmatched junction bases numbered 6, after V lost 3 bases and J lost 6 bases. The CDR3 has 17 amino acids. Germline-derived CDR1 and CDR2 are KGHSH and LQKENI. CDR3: CASSPRGLAGGPDTQYF. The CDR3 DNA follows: TGTGCCAGCTCACCTCGGGGACTAGCGGGAGGGCCCGATACGCAGTATTTT.

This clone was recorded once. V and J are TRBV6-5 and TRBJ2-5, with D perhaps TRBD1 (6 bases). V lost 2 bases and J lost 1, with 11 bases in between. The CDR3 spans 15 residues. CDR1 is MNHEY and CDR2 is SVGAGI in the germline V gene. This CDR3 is CASSYTRQVQETQYF. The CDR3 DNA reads TGTGCCAGCAGTTACACCAGACAGGTCCAAGAGACCCAGTACTTC.

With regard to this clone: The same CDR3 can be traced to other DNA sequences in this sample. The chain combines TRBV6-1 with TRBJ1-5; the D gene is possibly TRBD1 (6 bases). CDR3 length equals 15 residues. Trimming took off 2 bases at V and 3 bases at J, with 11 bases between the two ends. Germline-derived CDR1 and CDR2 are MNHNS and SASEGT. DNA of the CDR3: TGTGCCAGCAGTGAAAGCGGGGGCGACAATCAGCCCCAGCATTTT. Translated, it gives CASSESGGDNQPQHF.